One and the same sample provided the 20 T cell receptor beta chains below, sequenced in a study of T-cell reconstitution after alpha-beta-depleted transplantation in children. Unique molecular identifiers were built into the TCRbeta library. MiXCR, applied by TCRdb to the PCR reads, yields one record per CDR3 protein. The sample carries 350,000 to 500,000 distinct CDR3 sequences, about 45% recorded once. Sequences were derived from PBMCs, sampled before TCRalphabeta/CD19-depleted stem cell transplant. Every receptor here comes from a girl aged 2 to 10 with aplastic anemia, due to receive a stem cell transplant.

This sequence joins TRBV20-1 and TRBJ1-5; TRBD1 agrees at 7 bases. Germline CDR1 is DFQATT and CDR2 is SNEGSKA (reference sequence). V gave up 7 bases and J gave up 0 bases; unmatched junction bases: 9. The CDR3 has 15 residues. The CDR3: CSVTFSGGSNQPQHF. The CDR3 DNA reads TGCAGTGTTACATTTTCAGGGGGTAGCAATCAGCCCCAGCATTTT.

V gene TRBV15 combines with J gene TRBJ2-1; 7 nucleotides match TRBD2. Germline lookup yields CDR1 LNHNV and CDR2 YYDKDF (reference sequence). The J segment lost 2 bases and the V segment lost 5 bases, leaving 15 bases of the junction unmatched. This CDR3 is 18 amino acids long. In DNA form, the CDR3 reads TGTGCCACCAGCGCGTACCCCCTGGGGGAGGGCACCTACAATGAGCAGTTCTTC. It is translated as CATSAYPLGEGTYNEQFF.

The chain carries TRBV27 and TRBJ1-1; D uncertain. Per germline, CDR1 MNHEY and CDR2 SMNVEV (reference sequence). V was pared by 6 bases and J by 0 bases, with 11 bases between. This CDR3 is built from 14 residues. The CDR3 coding sequence is TGTGCCAGCAGGGCTGCCGGTCTGAACACTGAAGCTTTCTTT. This sequence encodes CASRAAGLNTEAFF.

This clonotype was counted only a few times. This chain uses TRBV15 with TRBJ2-7; TRBD1 agrees at 7 bases. The ends lost 1 base at V and 0 bases at J; junction bases unmatched: 3. From germline, CDR1 is LNHNV and CDR2 YYDKDF (reference sequence). CDR3 length: 15 amino acids. The CDR3 protein is CATSRARDSSYEQYF. In DNA, the CDR3 is TGTGCCACCAGCAGAGCCCGGGACAGCTCCTACGAGCAGTACTTC. Variable domain in full (rest from reference TRBV15 and TRBJ2-7): DAMVIQNPRYQVTQFGKPVTLSCSQTLNHNVMYWYQQKSSQAPKLLFHYYDKDFNNEADTPDNFQSRRPNTSFCFLDIRSPGLGDTAMYLCATSRARDSSYEQYFGPGTRLTVT.

This chain connects TRBV28 to TRBJ2-7, with TRBD2 matching 8 bases. Per germline, CDR1 MDHEN and CDR2 SYDVKM. The CDR3 covers 16 residues. V trimming: 3 bases; J trimming: 2 bases; junction bases outside the gene matches: 9. CDR3 sequence: CASSFGQRESPYEQYF. The CDR3 nucleotides read TGTGCCAGCAGTTTCGGGCAGCGGGAGTCTCCCTACGAGCAGTACTTC.

This clonotype appeared a few times. The chain combines TRBV2 with TRBJ2-6; no clear D. Trimming pared 0 bases from V and 0 bases from J, leaving 9 bases between. The CDR3 runs to 17 residues. The germline CDR1 and CDR2 sequences are SNHLY and FYNNEI. This chain's CDR3 is CASSEAGLGSGANVLTF. The CDR3 DNA reads TGTGCCAGCAGTGAAGCGGGTTTAGGCTCTGGGGCCAACGTCCTGACTTTC. Filled out from reference TRBV2 and TRBJ2-6, the complete variable domain reads EPEVTQTPSHQVTQMGQEVILRCVPISNHLYFYWYRQILGQKVEFLVSFYNNEISEKSEIFDDQFSVERPDGSNFTLKIRSTKLEDSAMYFCASSEAGLGSGANVLTFGAGSRLTVL.

This clonotype has a count of ten or more. CDR3 nucleotides: TGTGCCAGCAGCTTAGGAGGCAGGAACACTGAAGCTTTCTTT. As protein: CASSLGGRNTEAFF. This chain joins TRBV7-9 and TRBJ1-1, with D unclear. The CDR3 has 14 amino acids. Trimming took off 1 base at V and 1 base at J, with 7 bases between the two ends. The germline CDR1 and CDR2 sequences are SEHNR and FQNEAQ (reference sequence).

Worth noting for this clonotype: A single base separates this from a much larger clone, so it may be a read error. The genes are TRBV2 and TRBJ2-5, with TRBD1 matching over 10 bases. This CDR3 contains 14 residues. Germline V lookup: CDR1 SNHLY, CDR2 FYNNEI. CDR3 in amino acids: CASGGDRGQEPQYF. The CDR3 DNA reads as TGTGCCAGCGGGGGGGACAGGGGACAAGAGCCCCAGTACTTC.

The chain uses TRBV25-1 and TRBJ2-3; D possibly matches TRBD1 or TRBD2 (5 bases each). Looked up from germline, CDR1 is MGHDK and CDR2 is SYGVNS. The CDR3 length is 14 residues. Between the trimmed V and J ends, which lost 6 bases and 3 bases, there was a span of 13 bases. CDR3 coding DNA: TGTGCCAGCAGCCCGAGGGGAACGACAGATACGCAGTATTTT. It yields the protein CASSPRGTTDTQYF.

This clonotype was picked up a small number of times. The chain carries TRBV11-2 and TRBJ2-1; D is unclear. This CDR3 comprises 11 residues. The V end lost 9 bases, the J end lost 7 bases, and 10 bases lay between the germline ends. Looked up from germline, CDR1 is SGHAT and CDR2 is FQNNGV. The CDR3 protein is CASSQLNEQFF. Written as DNA, the CDR3 is TGTGCCAGTAGCCAGTTGAATGAGCAGTTCTTC.

The J gene is TRBJ1-1, the V gene TRBV5-5; no clear D. V lost 1 base to trimming and J lost 1 base, with 17 bases between them. CDR3 length: 17 amino acids. CDR1 is SGHKS, CDR2 YYEKEE, per germline (reference sequence). CDR3 sequence: CASSLQLPTRPNTEAFF. The CDR3 region has the DNA TGTGCCAGCAGCTTGCAACTACCGACACGACCGAACACTGAAGCTTTCTTT.

This chain joins TRBV5-4 and TRBJ2-5, with D hard to call. Trimming shortened V by 5 bases and J by 2 bases, and 16 bases separated the two germline ends. This CDR3 is 15 amino acids long. Germline V gives CDR1 SGHNT, CDR2 YYREEE (reference sequence). The CDR3 DNA is TGTGCCAGCAGTTCCAAAGCTGGCGCTCAAGAGACCCAGTACTTC. Translating it yields CASSSKAGAQETQYF.

This chain connects TRBV7-3 to TRBJ1-1; possibly TRBD1 for D (6 bases). V dropped 2 bases and J dropped 5 bases, with 12 bases sitting between them. The germline V gene has CDR1 SGHTA and CDR2 FQGTGA. The CDR3 spans 14 residues. CDR3 bases: TGTGCCAGCAGCTTAGGACAGTCCCAAACTGAAGCTTTCTTT. Translation gives CASSLGQSQTEAFF.

As concerns this clonotype: Since a much larger clone is just one base distant, this may be a read error. This sequence joins TRBV28 and TRBJ2-6; D gene ambiguous. There are 15 residues in the CDR3. Looked up from germline, CDR1 is MDHEN and CDR2 is SYDVKM. V was pared by 8 bases and J by 3 bases, with 14 bases between. This CDR3 is CASRKGSSGANVLTF. Here the CDR3 DNA reads TGTGCCAGCCGGAAAGGGTCGAGTGGGGCCAACGTCCTGACTTTC.

The rearrangement links TRBV6-1 to TRBJ2-3; 10 nucleotides line up with TRBD1. The germline V gene has CDR1 MNHNS and CDR2 SASEGT. Germline trimming cut 6 bases from V and 3 bases from J; bases unmatched to any gene: 3. The CDR3 totals 14 residues. CDR3 DNA sequence: TGTGCCAGCAGATTGGGACAGGGGACAGATACGCAGTATTTT. It translates to CASRLGQGTDTQYF.

Many counts were recorded for this clonotype. The chain is built from TRBV28 and TRBJ2-4; TRBD1 agrees at 7 bases. The CDR3 loop spans 15 amino acids. The germline gives CDR1 MDHEN, CDR2 SYDVKM. V shed 5 bases, J shed 0 bases, and the junction held 4 bases outside the gene matches. The CDR3 loop reads CASSPGQLAKNIQYF. The CDR3, as DNA: TGTGCCAGCAGTCCGGGACAGCTAGCCAAAAACATTCAGTACTTC.

The chain uses TRBV12-3 or TRBV12-4 and TRBJ2-3; 7 bases agree with TRBD1. The CDR3 loop spans 15 amino acids. V lost 0 bases to trimming and J lost 4 bases; unmatched junction nucleotides: 4. The CDR3 coding sequence is TGTGCCAGCAGTTTAGCAGGGGGCAAGGCAGATACGCAGTATTTT. Translation: CASSLAGGKADTQYF.

The CDR3 bases are TGTGCCAGCACTCCGCAGTCCGGGAGTGAAAAACTGTTTTTT. Protein: CASTPQSGSEKLFF. The chain joins TRBV6-1 to TRBJ1-4; D is unclear. With 7 bases removed from V and 7 bases from J, the gap between germline ends came to 16 bases. This CDR3 region has 14 residues. The V gene's germline CDR1 is MNHNS and CDR2 SASEGT.

This clonotype was counted a few times. V usage is TRBV4-2 and J usage is TRBJ2-1; no definite D call. The V gene lost 3 bases and the J gene lost 5 bases, with 8 bases spanning the gap. CDR1 LGHNA and CDR2 YNFKEQ come from the germline V gene. There are 13 residues in the CDR3. The CDR3 here is CASSQVPNNEQFF. Here the CDR3 DNA reads TGTGCCAGCAGCCAGGTCCCGAACAATGAGCAGTTCTTC.

The chain links TRBV12-3 or TRBV12-4 to TRBJ2-2; D gene unclear. V was pared by 3 bases and J by 6 bases, with 8 bases between. The CDR3 contains 13 residues. The CDR3 reads CASSFSLAGELFF. In nucleotides, the CDR3 is TGTGCCAGCAGTTTTTCCCTAGCCGGGGAGCTGTTTTTT.